This entry lists 14 T cell receptor beta chains sequenced from one sample in a study of patients and donors after allogeneic stem cell transplantation. TCRdb re-analysed the RT-PCR reads in MiXCR, keeping a single row per CDR3 protein. Among roughly 960,000 distinct CDR3 sequences listed, around 17% were seen once. Sequencing was done on a sample of blood, either unsorted or a sorted T cell fraction (not recorded which). Source of these receptors: a human donor who was either an allogeneic HSCT recipient or a stem cell or donor lymphocyte infusion donor (not recorded which). It is not recorded whose cells these are; they may come from a transplant donor.

This chain joins TRBV24-1 and TRBJ2-1; D perhaps matches TRBD1 (6 bases). The V end was cut by 3 bases, the J end by 16 bases, with 21 bases between. The CDR3 is made up of 14 amino acids. Germline loops: CDR1 KGHDR, CDR2 SFDVKD. CDR3 nucleotides: TGTGCCACCAGTGATCCCCCTAGTTCCAGGGGTCTTTTCTTC. Amino acids: CATSDPPSSRGLFF.

This clonotype occurred a few times. V gene TRBV7-3 combines with J gene TRBJ2-1; 10 bases map to TRBD2. CDR1 and CDR2 from the germline V gene are SGHTA and FQGTGA. This CDR3 is built from 19 residues. After removal of 2 bases from V and 7 bases from J, the junction contained 17 bases not matched to a gene. The CDR3 loop reads CASSLAGSSGSLVRNEQFF. CDR3 in DNA: TGTGCCAGCAGCTTAGCGGGTTCTAGCGGGAGTTTGGTACGTAATGAGCAGTTCTTC.

This clonotype was picked up a small number of times. The chain couples TRBV3-1 to TRBJ2-5, with TRBD2 matching 9 bases. V was pared by 6 bases and J by 7 bases, with 12 bases of the junction left unmatched. Germline V gene sequence: CDR1 LGHDT, CDR2 YNNKEL (reference sequence). CDR3 length: 15 residues. CDR3 protein: CASSRRQSAGGTQYF. The DNA for the CDR3 is TGTGCCAGCAGTCGCAGACAATCAGCGGGAGGGACCCAGTACTTC.

There are a few counts of this clonotype. This sequence joins TRBV10-3 and TRBJ2-3; a weak D match, TRBD2 (6 bases). The V gene lost 4 bases and the J gene lost 2 bases, with 19 bases spanning the gap. The CDR3 has 17 residues. Germline V gene data show CDR1 as ENHRY and CDR2 as SYGVKD. In DNA, the CDR3 is TGTGCCATCAGTGGTGCGCGGGGTAAACCGAACACAGATACGCAGTATTTT. Its protein is CAISGARGKPNTDTQYF.

The CDR3 is CASTLRGDNTGELFF. DNA for the CDR3: TGTGCCAGCACCCTGAGGGGCGATAACACCGGGGAGCTGTTTTTT. V is TRBV5-5 and J is TRBJ2-2, with D perhaps assigned TRBD1 or TRBD2 (5 bases each). Trimming took 6 bases from V and 2 from J, leaving 14 bases between them. Germline values: CDR1 SGHKS, CDR2 YYEKEE (reference sequence). The length of the CDR3 is 15 residues.

This clonotype was counted only a few times. J is TRBJ2-1 and V is TRBV28; 7 bases are shared with TRBD2. J was trimmed by 2 bases and V by 7 bases; bases with no gene match: 11. CDR1 is MDHEN, CDR2 SYDVKM, per germline. The CDR3 totals 16 residues. The CDR3 nucleotides read TGTGCCAGCATACAGTTGGCGGGAGTTCCCTACAATGAGCAGTTCTTC. Translation: CASIQLAGVPYNEQFF.

This clonotype was counted only a few times. J is TRBJ2-4 and V is TRBV28; the D gene could be TRBD1 or TRBD2 (5 bases each). Germline CDR1 is MDHEN and CDR2 is SYDVKM. This CDR3 is built from 14 residues. Trimming took off 4 bases at V and 8 bases at J, with 15 bases between the two ends. The CDR3 coding sequence is TGTGCCAGCAGTTCACCGGCCCGAGGGGACATTCAGTACTTC. It specifies CASSSPARGDIQYF.

This chain connects TRBV12-3 or TRBV12-4 to TRBJ2-1; 16 bases align to TRBD2. This CDR3 is built from 21 residues. The junction had 12 bases not matched to a gene; V was cut back by 1 base and J by 3 bases. The CDR3 here is CASSLVFLGTSGRELYNEQFF. CDR3 sequence (DNA): TGTGCCAGCAGTTTAGTTTTTCTCGGGACTAGCGGGAGGGAACTCTACAATGAGCAGTTCTTC.

The chain has TRBV20-1 and TRBJ1-1; the D gene is possibly TRBD1 (6 bases). Trimming left V 5 bases short and J 4 bases short, with 29 bases between. The V gene's germline CDR1 is DFQATT and CDR2 SNEGSKA (reference sequence). The CDR3 spans 18 residues. This CDR3 is CSADSLGGTLKVGTEAFF. The CDR3 DNA is TGCAGTGCTGACTCTCTCGGCGGGACACTTAAGGTCGGCACTGAAGCTTTCTTT.

This clonotype appeared many times. The chain's CDR3 is CASETGVGELFF. In nucleotides, the CDR3 is TGTGCCAGCGAGACAGGGGTCGGGGAGCTGTTTTTT. The chain uses TRBV12-3 or TRBV12-4 and TRBJ2-2, with 8 bases matching TRBD1. The CDR3 has 12 amino acids. With V trimmed by 8 bases and J by 7 bases, 3 bases remained unmatched.

V usage is TRBV3-1 and J usage is TRBJ2-7, with TRBD1 matching over 9 bases. The V gene's germline CDR1 is LGHDT and CDR2 YNNKEL (reference sequence). V lost 4 bases and J lost 2; bases outside the gene matches: 6. CDR3 length: 15 residues. The CDR3 here is CASSRTGTGTYEQYF. The DNA of the CDR3 is TGTGCCAGCAGCCGGACCGGGACAGGGACCTACGAGCAGTACTTC.

This clonotype was seen ten or more times. The chain carries TRBV24-1 and TRBJ2-5; the match to TRBD1 covers 7 bases. The CDR3 loop spans 16 amino acids. Germline CDR1 and CDR2: KGHDR and SFDVKD. V was clipped by 0 bases and J by 0 bases; unmatched bases: 3. CDR3 DNA: TGTGCCACCAGTGATTTGCACGGACAGGACCAAGAGACCCAGTACTTC. Amino acids: CATSDLHGQDQETQYF.

This clonotype was detected only a few times. The rearrangement uses TRBV7-9 and TRBJ2-7, with D tentatively TRBD1 (6 bases). Germline lookup yields CDR1 SEHNR and CDR2 FQNEAQ (reference sequence). Trimming took 5 bases from V and 0 from J, leaving 14 bases between them. The CDR3 spans 15 residues. The CDR3 spells CASSPPGDISYEQYF. The CDR3 bases are TGTGCCAGCAGCCCTCCAGGGGACATCTCCTACGAGCAGTACTTC.

V is TRBV27 and J is TRBJ2-1; 10 nucleotides line up with TRBD2. The V segment lost 2 bases and the J segment 9 bases; nucleotides outside the gene matches: 7. The germline V gene encodes CDR1 MNHEY and CDR2 SMNVEV (reference sequence). The CDR3 length is 15 residues. As DNA, the CDR3 is TGTGCCAGCAGTTTAGCCGGGACTAGCGCTCTTGAGCAGTTCTTC. Amino acids: CASSLAGTSALEQFF.